These 8 T cell receptor beta chains came from one sample sequenced in a study of blood T cell repertoires in COVID-19. TCRdb's table, derived via immunoSEQ multiplex PCR, lists solely in-frame clones and lacks some. The sample includes around 280,000 clones, around 85% of them seen just once. The sequencing sample was made of PBMCs or T cells enriched from blood (not recorded which). The receptor set was obtained from a woman aged 40 to 55 who had recovered from COVID-19.

The DNA for the CDR3 is TGTGCCAGCAGTGTTCTAGCGGGATCGGGCTCCTACAATGAGCAGTTCTTC. Translated, it gives CASSVLAGSGSYNEQFF. The chain is built from TRBV2 and TRBJ2-1, with 9 bases lining up with TRBD2. The CDR3 is 17 residues long. The germline CDR1 and CDR2 sequences are SNHLY and FYNNEI. Losses at the gene ends were 4 bases for V and 0 bases for J; bases not matched to a gene: 7. Full variable domain (rest looked up from reference TRBV2 and TRBJ2-1): EPEVTQTPSHQVTQMGQEVILRCVPISNHLYFYWYRQILGQKVEFLVSFYNNEISEKSEIFDDQFSVERPDGSNFTLKIRSTKLEDSAMYFCASSVLAGSGSYNEQFFGPGTRLTVL.

This clone was found many times. This chain connects TRBV28 to TRBJ1-5; D is perhaps TRBD1 (6 bases). The CDR3 consists of 15 residues. Trimming cost V 5 bases and J 1 base, with 12 bases left between them. Germline-derived CDR1 and CDR2 are MDHEN and SYDVKM. The CDR3, as DNA: TGTGCCAGCAGTCACCTCGACAGGAGCAATCAGCCCCAGCATTTT. Protein sequence: CASSHLDRSNQPQHF.

The genes are TRBV28 and TRBJ1-1; the D gene is possibly TRBD1 (6 bases). The V and J ends lost 7 bases and 0 bases respectively, with 9 bases between them. The CDR3 runs to 13 residues. CDR1 is MDHEN, CDR2 SYDVKM, per germline. The CDR3 nucleotides are TGTGCCAGCACCGGGACATTGAACACTGAAGCTTTCTTT. Amino acid sequence: CASTGTLNTEAFF.

The CDR3: CASSPYQGAYPSAEQYF. CDR3 bases: TGTGCCAGCAGCCCATACCAGGGGGCTTACCCCTCCGCCGAGCAGTACTTC. The chain carries TRBV7-2 and TRBJ2-7, with 8 bases aligning to TRBD1. This CDR3 is 17 amino acids long. V dropped 5 bases and J dropped 6; count of bases not matched to a gene: 18. Germline CDR1 and CDR2: SGHTA and FQGNSA.

This clone showed up just once. The J gene is TRBJ1-2, the V gene TRBV14, with D hard to call. V was clipped by 2 bases and J by 3 bases, with 7 bases between them. The CDR3 loop spans 13 amino acids. Germline CDR1 and CDR2: SGHDN and FVKESK. The CDR3 nucleotides read TGTGCCAGCAGCCAAATAAGAGACTATGGCTACACCTTC. This sequence encodes CASSQIRDYGYTF.

This clone was seen a single time. The rearrangement joins TRBV9 to TRBJ2-2, with TRBD1 as a possible D gene (6 bases). Looked up from germline, CDR1 is SGDLS and CDR2 is YYNGEE. This CDR3 region has 15 residues. V was clipped by 4 bases and J by 2 bases, with 12 bases between them. The CDR3 DNA reads as TGTGCCAGCAGCCCCCTCGGGACAAACACCGGGGAGCTGTTTTTT. Translating gives CASSPLGTNTGELFF.

The rearrangement links TRBV18 to TRBJ2-3; 7 bases are shared with TRBD2. The trim removed 0 bases at V and 4 bases at J, leaving 13 bases unmatched. Germline V gene sequence: CDR1 KGHSH, CDR2 LQKENI. The CDR3 sequence is 18 residues long. CDR3 protein: CASSPPVRAGVVSDTQYF. The CDR3 bases are TGTGCCAGCTCACCACCGGTTAGGGCGGGAGTCGTTTCAGATACGCAGTATTTT.

This chain connects TRBV19 to TRBJ2-4; possible D gene TRBD1, 6 bases. Germline CDR1 is LNHDA and CDR2 is SQIVND (reference sequence). V dropped 3 bases and J dropped 3 bases, with 18 bases sitting between them. This CDR3 region has 17 residues. The CDR3 DNA follows: TGTGCCAGTAGTATCCCAGGGGCCCCTGTGGGCAAAAACATTCAGTACTTC. It translates to CASSIPGAPVGKNIQYF.